Here is one TCR beta chain with its context. The data were taken from a study of blood T cell repertoires in COVID-19. About the research overall: Researchers got acute and convalescent COVID-19 samples from the United States, Italy and Spain. The cDNA or gDNA used as material had been derived from T cells, B-cell-depleted T cells, or PBMCs.

As processed by the authors: Amplification of reference gene primers was used by the study to estimate nucleated cell counts. TCRdb's table, derived via immunoSEQ multiplex PCR, lists solely in-frame clones and lacks some. That table is the source of V, J and clone size, and D and trimming were worked out from the DNA. The table has around 150,000 clones, 75% to 90% seen once. With 4 bases clipped from V and 6 bases from J, the junction kept 7 bases outside the gene matches. CDR1 is SGHDT, CDR2 YYEEEE, per germline. The CDR3 runs to 14 residues. The TCR sequence derives from a woman of 80 years or more with active or convalescent COVID-19. Sequences were obtained from peripheral blood. V and J are TRBV5-6 and TRBJ2-1; TRBD1 matches 7 bases. The CDR3 sequence: CASSRQGILNEQFF. The DNA of the CDR3 is TGTGCCAGCAGCCGACAGGGAATCCTCAATGAGCAGTTCTTC.